Below, 8 T cell receptor beta chains from the same sample are listed, as sequenced in a study of T cells in Graves' hyperthyroidism and ophthalmopathy. Amplified TCR beta CDR3 regions came from RNA transcripts. When the TCR CDR3 underwent first-round RT-PCR, the HTBI primer set was used. Each CDR3 protein gets one entry after TCRdb re-called the multiplex PCR reads with MiXCR. The sample has approximately 600,000 distinct CDR3 sequences, 14% to 15% seen once. Material for sequencing was blood. All receptors come from a woman in her thirties or forties with Graves' ophthalmopathy.

The table lists this clonotype with a few counts. The rearrangement links TRBV6-1 to TRBJ2-7, with 7 bases aligning to TRBD2. Germline CDR1 is MNHNS and CDR2 is SASEGT. The CDR3 length is 13 residues. The V and J ends lost 4 bases and 0 bases, in that order; junction bases with no gene match: 0. The CDR3 is CASSGEGSYEQYF. In DNA, the CDR3 is TGTGCCAGCAGTGGGGAGGGCTCCTACGAGCAGTACTTC.

In its sample, this clonotype was seen many times. The rearrangement links TRBV27 to TRBJ1-6, with D perhaps TRBD1 (5 bases). Germline V lookup: CDR1 MNHEY, CDR2 SMNVEV (reference sequence). V was trimmed by 3 bases and J by 8 bases, leaving 8 bases between them. The CDR3 has 13 amino acids. In nucleotides, the CDR3 is TGTGCCAGCAGTTTCCAGGGAGATTCACCCCTCCACTTT. It yields the protein CASSFQGDSPLHF.

V and J are TRBV3-1 and TRBJ1-1; TRBD1 is a possible D gene (5 bases). This CDR3 spans 13 amino acids. Trimming removed 7 bases from V and 1 base from J, with 10 bases in between. Germline CDR1 LGHDT, CDR2 YNNKEL (reference sequence). CDR3 protein: CASNRQQNTEAFF. The DNA for the CDR3 is TGTGCCAGCAATAGACAGCAGAACACTGAAGCTTTCTTT.

Only a few counts were recorded for this clonotype. The V call is TRBV6-1, the J call TRBJ2-4; 7 bases line up with TRBD1. With V trimmed by 1 base and J by 2 bases, 2 bases remained unmatched. This CDR3 is 15 amino acids long. CDR1 MNHNS and CDR2 SASEGT come from the germline V gene. CDR3 amino acids: CASSEEGAPKNIQYF. The CDR3 coding sequence is TGTGCCAGCAGTGAAGAGGGGGCCCCCAAAAACATTCAGTACTTC.

This clonotype was counted many times. The chain has TRBV5-1 and TRBJ1-1; D unclear. V was clipped by 7 bases and J by 5 bases, with 18 bases between them. In germline, CDR1 is SGHRS, CDR2 YFSETQ. This CDR3 comprises 14 residues. This CDR3 is CASDTSGLGTEAFF. The CDR3 region has the DNA TGCGCCAGCGATACCTCGGGGTTGGGGACTGAAGCTTTCTTT.

There are many counts of this clonotype. This rearrangement joins TRBV2 to TRBJ2-7; possibly TRBD1 for D (5 bases). Trimming cost V 3 bases and J 3 bases, with 12 bases left between them. This CDR3 is built from 14 residues. In germline, CDR1 is SNHLY, CDR2 FYNNEI. The CDR3 nucleotides are TGTGCCAGCAGTGAGGACACCCTGATCTACGAGCAGTACTTC. Translating gives CASSEDTLIYEQYF.

This clonotype occurred many times. CDR3 in amino acids: CASTPGVQGALGYTF. The DNA of the CDR3 is TGTGCCAGCACTCCAGGGGTACAGGGGGCACTTGGCTACACCTTC. This chain links TRBV28 with TRBJ1-2, with TRBD1 matching over 9 bases. CDR3 length equals 15 residues. With 7 bases clipped from V and 7 bases from J, the junction kept 13 bases outside the gene matches. Germline-derived CDR1 and CDR2 are MDHEN and SYDVKM.

This clonotype was seen at least ten times. The rearrangement uses TRBV14 and TRBJ1-2, with D unclear. V was cut by 3 bases and J by 3 bases, with 5 bases left in between. CDR3 size: 12 residues. The germline CDR1 and CDR2 sequences are SGHDN and FVKESK. CDR3 sequence: CASSQLDYGYTF. CDR3 DNA sequence: TGTGCCAGCAGCCAGTTGGACTATGGCTACACCTTC. Drawing the rest from reference TRBV14 and TRBJ1-2, the complete variable domain is EAGVTQFPSHSVIEKGQTVTLRCDPISGHDNLYWYRRVMGKEIKFLLHFVKESKQDESGMPNNRFLAERTGGTYSTLKVQPAELEDSGVYFCASSQLDYGYTFGSGTRLTVV.